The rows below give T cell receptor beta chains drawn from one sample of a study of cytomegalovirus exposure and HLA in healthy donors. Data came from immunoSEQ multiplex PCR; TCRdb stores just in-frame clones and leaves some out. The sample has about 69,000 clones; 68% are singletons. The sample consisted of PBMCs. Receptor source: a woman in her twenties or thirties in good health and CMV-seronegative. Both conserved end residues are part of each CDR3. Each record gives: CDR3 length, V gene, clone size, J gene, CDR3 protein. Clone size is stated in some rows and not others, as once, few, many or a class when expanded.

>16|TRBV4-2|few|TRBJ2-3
CASSPLAGGRGDTQYF
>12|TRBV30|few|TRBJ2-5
CAWTRSQETQYF
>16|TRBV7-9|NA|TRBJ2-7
CASRTLDGGPEYEQYF
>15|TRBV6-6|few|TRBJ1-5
CASSYPRQGDQPQHF
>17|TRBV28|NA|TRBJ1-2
CASRPPDRAVPNYGYTF
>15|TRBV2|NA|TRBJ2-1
CASSRQSSSYNEQFF
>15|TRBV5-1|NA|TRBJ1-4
CASSSTDRGLEKLFF
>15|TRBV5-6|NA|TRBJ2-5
CASSLYGTGGETQYF
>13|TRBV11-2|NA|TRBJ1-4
CASRSRANEKLFF
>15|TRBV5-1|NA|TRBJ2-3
CASSVSGMRTDTQYF
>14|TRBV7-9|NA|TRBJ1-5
CASSLDSGNQPQHF
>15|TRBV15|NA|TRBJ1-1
CATSPRRGGNTEAFF
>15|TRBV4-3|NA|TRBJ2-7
CASSQDGQGRYEQYF
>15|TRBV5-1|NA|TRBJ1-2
CASSLDGTASYGYTF
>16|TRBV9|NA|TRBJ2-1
CASSARQGPSYNEQFF
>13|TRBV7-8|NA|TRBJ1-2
CASSLGQSYGYTF
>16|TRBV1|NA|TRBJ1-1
CTSSPRSRIQNTEAFF
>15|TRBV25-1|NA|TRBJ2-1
CASSASGQVYNEQFF
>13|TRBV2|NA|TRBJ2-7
CASSGTGAYEQYF
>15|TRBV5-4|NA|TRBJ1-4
CASSLRGTGKEKLFF
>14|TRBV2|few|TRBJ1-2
CASSAQGARYGYTF
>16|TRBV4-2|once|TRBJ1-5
CASSQGSGHSNQPQHF
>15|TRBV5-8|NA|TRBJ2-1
CASSLQRGPYNEQFF
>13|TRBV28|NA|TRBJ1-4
CASSWGSNEKLFF
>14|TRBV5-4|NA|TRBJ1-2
CASSLGGRNYGYTF
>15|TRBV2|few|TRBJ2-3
CASGGAGASTDTQYF
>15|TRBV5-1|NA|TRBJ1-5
CASSFMDSFNQPQHF
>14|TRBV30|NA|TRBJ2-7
CAWSLSDSTGEQYF
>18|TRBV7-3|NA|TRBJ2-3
CASSELAGDRPFTDTQYF
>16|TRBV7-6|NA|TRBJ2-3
CASSYGGDSNTDTQYF
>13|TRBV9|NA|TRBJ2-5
CASGRGVKETQYF
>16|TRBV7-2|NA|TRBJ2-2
CASSSGLAGNTGELFF
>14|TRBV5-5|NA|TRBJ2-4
CASSTLDPTNIQYF
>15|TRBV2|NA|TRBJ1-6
CASSAQVAPGSPLHF
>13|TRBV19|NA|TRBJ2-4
CASSSDRGNIQYF
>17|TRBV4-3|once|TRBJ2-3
CASSQVISGGATDTQYF
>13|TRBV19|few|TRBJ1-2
CASSPTGDYGYTF
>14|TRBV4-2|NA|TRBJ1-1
CASSQASPNTEAFF
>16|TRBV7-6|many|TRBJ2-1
CASSLTWDKSYNEQFF
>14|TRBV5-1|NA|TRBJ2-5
CASSSTSGEETQYF
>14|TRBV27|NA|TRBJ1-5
CASSLSYDNQPQHF
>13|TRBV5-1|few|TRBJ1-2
CASSITGSDGYTF
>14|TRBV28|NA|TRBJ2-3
CASSLKPSADTQYF
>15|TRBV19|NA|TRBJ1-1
CASSKTASGNTEAFF
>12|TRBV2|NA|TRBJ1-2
CASSGVGPGYTF
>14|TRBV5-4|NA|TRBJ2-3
CASRPPTSADTQYF
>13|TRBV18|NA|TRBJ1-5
CASWQGENQPQHF
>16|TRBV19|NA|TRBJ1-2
CASSIDFYSVNYGYTF
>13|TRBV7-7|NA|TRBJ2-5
CASSPRLGETQYF
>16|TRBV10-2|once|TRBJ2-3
CASSADRGGLGDTQYF
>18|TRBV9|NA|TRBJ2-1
CASSVVGLQRGGSDEQFF
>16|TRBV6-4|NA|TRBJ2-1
CASSVSTAGGEGEQFF
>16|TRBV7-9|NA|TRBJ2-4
CASSAGEGGAKNIQYF
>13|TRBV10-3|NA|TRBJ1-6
CAIGGAENSPLHF